A selection of T cell receptor beta chains follows, all from one sample in a study of cytomegalovirus exposure and HLA in healthy donors. The data were produced by immunoSEQ multiplex PCR, yet TCRdb's version contains in-frame clones alone and is incomplete. Of about 190,000 clones in the sample, about 80% are singletons; the top ten hold around 2.8%. What was sequenced was PBMCs. All receptors come from a woman aged 18-29 years in good health and CMV-seropositive. Both conserved end residues are trimmed from each CDR3.

v_call	j_call	cdr3_aa
TRBV4-1	TRBJ2-2	ASSLERFGELF
TRBV5-4	TRBJ2-2	ASSGPVTGELF
TRBV18	TRBJ1-1	ASSPDSLLEAF
TRBV4-2	TRBJ2-3	ASSQGVSGGADTQY
TRBV5-5	TRBJ1-5	ASSGGTGENQPQH
TRBV25-1	TRBJ2-7	ASRPGGYYEQY
TRBV11-2	TRBJ2-7	ASSLDILGTGFYEQY
TRBV5-1	TRBJ1-5	ASSSSPLEPQH
TRBV15	TRBJ2-7	ATSRDRTGGDEQY
TRBV5-1	TRBJ2-3	ASSLELAGGPEDTQY
TRBV19	TRBJ2-6	ASETAGANVLT
TRBV10-1	TRBJ2-3	ASSDRREAQY
TRBV6-5	TRBJ1-1	ASSRWSDTEAF
TRBV4-1	TRBJ2-1	ASSQGSGGASYNEQF
TRBV7-3	TRBJ2-7	ASSYGGSNYEQY
TRBV9	TRBJ2-2	ASSSRGIPAGELF
TRBV29-1	TRBJ1-4	SVARDSSNEKLF
TRBV18	TRBJ1-2	ASSPRTQDGYT
TRBV5-1	TRBJ1-4	ASSLDSRGRGKLF
TRBV10-3	TRBJ2-2	AIKPGQGDTGELF
TRBV12-5	TRBJ2-5	ASGLGGGGQETQY
TRBV25-1	TRBJ2-1	ASSPSIYNEQF
TRBV4-1	TRBJ2-1	ASSHPGLAGGPTYNEQF
TRBV12-5	TRBJ2-3	ASGLGGTPYYTQY
TRBV6-6	TRBJ2-5	ASSSGTGFRETQY
TRBV4-1	TRBJ2-5	ASSQYPSGGYPQETQY
TRBV7-3	TRBJ2-7	ASSSSSGTYEQY
TRBV6-1	TRBJ2-3	ASSEVGGTQY
TRBV27	TRBJ1-2	ASSARLNYGYT
TRBV5-6	TRBJ2-2	ASSPAGTGLGNTGELF
TRBV29-1	TRBJ2-3	SVESRGLSDTQY
TRBV27	TRBJ2-2	ASSFLAGVPNTGELF
TRBV5-4	TRBJ2-3	ASSEKKQGTPDTQY